This T cell receptor (beta chain) stems from a study of T cells after yellow fever vaccination (dated by TCRdb to between 2018 and 2021). General notes on the study: The SMART-Seq v4 Ultra Low Input RNA kit was used to prepare libraries from fractions with low cell numbers. To follow T-cell clones before and after primary and booster YFV17D yellow fever vaccination, bulk TCR alpha and beta repertoires were sequenced over time. The cohort comprised two healthy male donors, one aged 18 to 30 and one aged 30 to 40 years. Blood was collected at multiple timepoints before and after primary and secondary immunization, and bulk PBMC replicates and cell subsets were isolated. What the research found in general, with its limitations: Only two donors were included in the study, so the extent to which the findings can be generalized is limited. Because abundant contaminating clonotypes from the bulk population could be contained in FACS-sorted repertoires, computational filtering was required. A small fraction of clonotypes showed up in both the CD4 and CD8 compartments, probably as a result of convergent recombination. Compared with the primary T-cell response, the secondary T-cell response was weaker but faster, peaking on day 5 rather than day 15. After the booster, most of the clones that had expanded following primary vaccination were detected again (just under 97% of CD4 and 80% to 90% of CD8), which suggests that memory was broadly maintained.

This clonotype was observed at least ten times. Its antigen is currently not known. Per-base quality was not reported, and no clone a single base away is much larger than it. TCR cDNA was synthesized by 5'RACE template switching, through which a universal primer site and unique molecular identifiers were introduced. Priming of cDNA synthesis was performed from both the TCR alpha and TCR beta constant segments. Library amplification involved two PCR steps, and the second step added sample barcodes and sequencing adapters. Sequencing of libraries was done on Illumina HiSeq 2500 (2x100 bp) or NovaSeq (2x150 bp). As for the authors' bioinformatics: Demultiplexing of reads and collapsing into UMI consensus sequences were performed with MIGEC, and V(D)J alignment was carried out with MiXCR. Vaccine-responding clonotypes were defined with edgeR using replicate PBMC samples, requiring FDR below 0.01 and a log2 fold change above 5 up to day 15. CD4 or CD8 identity was assigned to each bulk clonotype according to whether the clonotype was present at higher abundance in the sequenced CD4 repertoire or the sequenced CD8 repertoire. The public reads were reanalyzed by TCRdb: fastp trimming at Q25, MiXCR alignment, in-frame beta chains only. Each entry is one CDR3 protein sequence, shown with its most common DNA and genes. None of the V and J calls come from the authors' own analysis; TCRdb made them. The sample table contains around 350,000 distinct CDR3 sequences; only one count was recorded for around 10% of them. In total, the top ten clones hold 15% to 20% of the sample.

Reading the label with the study, this specimen's treatment or condition is: live attenuated yellow fever vaccine strain. At every blood-draw timepoint, two biological replicates of bulk PBMCs were collected. A standard Ficoll-Paque protocol was used to isolate PBMCs from peripheral blood. RNA was extracted with TriZol from bulk PBMCs, CD4 and CD8 fractions, and dextramer-positive and dextramer-negative fractions. The material was PBMCs, obtained on the day of the first yellow fever vaccination. This TCR was sampled from a man aged 18 to 30 who received the YFV17D yellow fever vaccine.

The bases read TGCGCCAGCAGCTTGGCACGGACGATGAGCTCTGGGGCCAACGTCCTGACTTTC. Translated, it reads CASSLARTMSSGANVLTF. Here the chain combines TRBV5-1 and TRBJ2-6; confidence is insufficient to name the D gene. V gives up 0 bases and J gives up 0 bases, and the segment between their germline ends measures 13 bases. Sequences SGHRS (CDR1) and YFSETQ (CDR2) are obtained from the germline V gene. The CDR3, from cysteine to phenylalanine, totals 18 residues. Only the CDR3 DNA is retained, 54 bases long and in frame from the first base.